This TCR beta chain appears in the sequencing data of a study of CD8 T cells in ankylosing spondylitis. Overall study results and limits: Among TCR beta sequences, a motif of several highly homologous variants appeared characteristic of ankylosing spondylitis blood. Disease-linked clones reportedly showed significant enrichment in matched ankylosing spondylitis synovial fluid.

Making the TCR beta libraries involved quantitative 5'-RACE with molecular barcodes. TCRdb re-called the 5' RACE reads with MiXCR, one entry per CDR3 protein. The profile shows around 540,000 distinct CDR3 sequences, about an eighth of them singletons. This clonotype was seen more than once but under ten times. The antigen is not known. V was clipped by 0 bases and J by 0 bases, with 9 bases between them. Germline assignment: CDR1 SGHRS and CDR2 YFSETQ. This CDR3 is built from 15 residues. Sequencing input: blood, either unsorted or a sorted T cell fraction (not recorded which). V and J are TRBV5-1 and TRBJ2-5; D not certain. The TCR was taken from a male donor with ankylosing spondylitis. CDR3 sequence (DNA): TGCGCCAGCAGCTTGGGTGGTGGCGACCAAGAGACCCAGTACTTC. This encodes CASSLGGGDQETQYF.